Here is one T cell receptor (beta chain) with its context. Its antigen specificity is not known. The input lacks base qualities; no much larger clone sits a single base away. The sample belongs to a study of blood T cell repertoires in COVID-19 (dated by TCRdb to the early 2020s). Background for the entire study: The collaborator samples originated in the United States, Italy and Spain and spanned the acute and convalescent phases of COVID-19. The prospective study material was composed of cDNA or gDNA derived from T cells, B-cell-depleted T cells, or PBMCs. Deeply sampled blood TCRbeta repertoires from subjects exposed to, actively infected with, or recovered from COVID-19 were included in the dataset. The repertoires were released in a freely available public database intended as a resource for research on the immune response to SARS-CoV-2. The samples were drawn from the first 160 participants of the ongoing ImmuneRACE study and from 1,200 or so subjects provided by 6 global collaborators. Nearly every sample came with metadata listing a de-identified subject ID, COVID-19 status, age in years and sex. HLA class I and class II types, where available, came from metadata supplied by the sample provider rather than from assay-based typing.

Whole blood was collected in K2EDTA tubes by collaborating institutions according to the institutions' own protocols. Collaborator samples were shipped for TCRbeta analysis as frozen whole blood, isolated PBMCs, or DNA extracted from either sample type. TCRbeta CDR3 regions were amplified from genomic DNA using the immunoSEQ Assay, a bias-controlled multiplex PCR. As for the original processing: Within the assay, amplification of reference gene primers was used to estimate how many nucleated cells each sample contained. Sequence reads were collapsed and filtered to measure the absolute abundance of every unique TCRbeta CDR3 rearrangement. Productive Simpson clonality was computed per sample as the square root of Simpson's diversity index over productive rearrangements. This is the immuneACCESS table as TCRdb keeps it, with only in-frame sequences that have V and J called. A part of the clones is gone; compared with another copy, unresolved V genes explain less than half, and the rest is unexplained. V and J calls and clone size are given by that table; D and trimming were obtained from the DNA. In this sample the table shows about 280,000 clones, approximately 86% of which occur a single time. The ten largest clonotypes hold roughly 9.1% of the sample.

Study-wide findings and limitations: How much clinical and demographic metadata was included differed by source and by participant, and the metadata was provided uncurated.

The CDR3 goes from the cysteine to the phenylalanine over 15 residues. Only the CDR3 portion is preserved as DNA: 45 bases, with reading frame beginning at the first base. Per the germline V gene, KGHSH is the CDR1 and LQKENI is the CDR2. Trimming takes 2 bases from V and 6 bases from J, and the germline ends sit 16 bases apart. The chain is made from TRBV18 and TRBJ1-2; the D gene lacks a confident call. Sequencing was done on a sample of peripheral blood. This clonotype originated in a man aged 18 to 29 with active or convalescent COVID-19. This receptor has the CDR3 CASSPWRARLDGYTF. The nucleotide sequence is given as TGTGCCAGCTCACCATGGAGGGCCAGGCTGGATGGCTACACCTTC.